This TCR beta chain comes out of a study of T cell responses to AZD1222 COVID-19 vaccine. Findings and caveats of the study: Donors in the cohort were predominantly white British and more often female, and clonal diversity was possibly underestimated. Just a handful of people given AZD1222 tested seropositive at baseline.

TCRdb's copy holds only in-frame clones and misses some; the assay was immunoSEQ multiplex PCR. This table holds more than 140,000 clones, approximately 89% found once. About this clone: The antigen is unknown.

V lost 3 bases to trimming and J lost 6 bases, with 12 bases between them. Looked up from germline, CDR1 is MDHEN and CDR2 is SYDVKM. The CDR3 has 14 residues. The V gene is TRBV28, the J gene TRBJ2-1; perhaps TRBD2 as D (6 bases). Source: peripheral blood, taken on day 0 of AZD1222 vaccination. The receptor was isolated from an adult in good health. This CDR3 is CASSFSGESNEQFF. CDR3 DNA: TGTGCCAGCAGTTTTTCGGGGGAGAGCAATGAGCAGTTCTTC. Drawing the rest from reference TRBV28 and TRBJ2-1, the complete variable domain is DVKVTQSSRYLVKRTGEKVFLECVQDMDHENMFWYRQDPGLGLRLIYFSYDVKMKEKGDIPEGYSVSREKKERFSLILESASTNQTSMYLCASSFSGESNEQFFGPGTRLTVL.